This T cell receptor beta chain is from a study of T-cell reconstitution after alpha-beta-depleted transplantation in children. Preparation of the TCRbeta library involved a method that used unique molecular identifiers. TCRdb independently ran MiXCR on the PCR reads; one entry per CDR3 protein. The sample records more than 60,000 distinct CDR3 sequences, 5.5% to 7.5% being singletons. The germline gives CDR1 DFQATT, CDR2 SNEGSKA (reference sequence). This CDR3 is 13 amino acids long. V was trimmed by 3 bases and J by 1 base, leaving 9 bases between them. The clonotype originates from a human donor who donated a stem cell graft to a child with acute lymphoblastic leukemia. Sample: PBMCs from the stem cell graft donor, taken from the stem cell graft. The chain employs TRBV20-1 and TRBJ1-1, with D maybe TRBD1 (5 bases). This CDR3 is CSARGERNTEAFF. The CDR3 DNA reads as TGCAGTGCTAGGGGGGAGAGGAACACTGAAGCTTTCTTT.